The TCR beta chain under discussion was sequenced for a study of shared clonotypes between healthy human individuals. Overall study findings and caveats: The study found lower generation probabilities in non-shared clonotypes than in those shared by all four donors.

The method was immunoSEQ multiplex PCR; TCRdb's version includes in-frame clones alone and lacks a portion of them. The data hold over 1.4 million clones, with 96% observed a single time. The study enrolled healthy HIV-negative adults without recent acute infections or vaccinations as donors. A few counts support this clone. Its target is unknown. V trimming: 4 bases; J trimming: 7 bases; junction bases outside the gene matches: 18. Germline CDR1 SGHVS, CDR2 FNYEAQ. This CDR3 is built from 19 residues. The V and J genes are TRBV7-6 and TRBJ1-4; 10 nucleotides match TRBD1. The receptor's source is a man in his thirties or forties in good health. The sample comprised naive CD4+ T cells sorted from blood. The subset was: CD45RA+ positively selected. CDR3: CASSSNDDETGGGSEKLFF. DNA for the CDR3: TGTGCCAGCAGCTCAAACGACGACGAGACAGGGGGCGGGAGTGAAAAACTGTTTTTT.